The rows below give T cell receptor beta chains drawn from one sample of a study of CD8 T cells in ankylosing spondylitis. TCRdb recomputed calls from the 5' RACE reads with MiXCR, one row per CDR3 protein. The repertoire holds a few hundred thousand distinct CDR3 sequences, with around 21% as singletons. The sample taken for sequencing was blood, either unsorted or a sorted T cell fraction (not recorded which). Source of these receptors: a female donor with ankylosing spondylitis or in good health (not recorded which). Both conserved end residues are part of each CDR3. The D gene is left open where the match is weak. Expanded clones get a size class; other rows say once, few or many, or leave the size out.

TRBJ2-5 | TRBD2 | TRBV12-3/TRBV12-4 | many | CASSHSGRGETQYF | TGTGCCAGCAGCCATAGCGGGCGGGGAGAGACCCAGTACTTC
TRBJ2-5 | . | TRBV27 | . | CASGGSRGGAQYF | TGTGCCAGCGGGGGTAGCCGAGGGGGGGCCCAGTACTTC
TRBJ2-1 | TRBD1 | TRBV6-5 | many | CASSTVLGGDEQFF | TGTGCCAGCAGTACCGTCCTAGGGGGCGATGAGCAGTTCTTC
TRBJ2-7 | TRBD2 | TRBV19 | . | CASSDETRSGRVEQYF | TGTGCCAGTAGTGACGAAACACGGTCCGGGAGGGTCGAGCAGTACTTC
TRBJ2-3 | . | TRBV7-9 | . | CDSSPQVPSTDTQYF | TGTGACAGCAGCCCTCAGGTTCCTAGCACAGATACGCAGTATTTT
TRBJ2-3 | . | TRBV7-9 | . | CASSLYRGGPDTQYF | TGTGCCAGCAGCTTATACAGAGGGGGGCCAGATACGCAGTATTTT
TRBJ2-5 | . | TRBV15 | . | CATSSYSKETQYF | TGTGCCACCAGCAGTTACAGTAAAGAGACCCAGTACTTC
TRBJ1-2 | . | TRBV12-3/TRBV12-4 | . | CASSPRPAGGYTF | TGTGCCAGCAGTCCCAGACCCGCGGGGGGCTACACCTTC
TRBJ2-1 | . | TRBV5-6 | . | CASSLVVLPNEQFF | TGTGCCAGCAGCTTGGTAGTACTTCCCAATGAGCAGTTCTTC
TRBJ2-1 | . | TRBV4-1 | few | CASSQGLNKRTRLF | TGCGCCAGCAGCCAAGGCCTAAACAAGAGGACAAGGCTCTTC
TRBJ2-7 | . | TRBV29-1 | . | CSVESWVQGVGNEQYF | TGCAGCGTTGAAAGCTGGGTCCAGGGTGTAGGAAACGAGCAGTACTTC
TRBJ2-7 | . | TRBV29-1 | many | CSVGKDRYEQYF | TGCAGCGTTGGAAAGGACCGCTACGAGCAGTACTTC
TRBJ2-5 | . | TRBV12-3/TRBV12-4 | few | CASSLASLTQYF | TGTGCCAGCAGTTTAGCCAGTTTGACCCAGTACTTC
TRBJ2-7 | . | TRBV6-2/TRBV6-3 | few | CASSYGTQQYF | TGTGCCAGCAGTTACGGGACACAGCAGTACTTC
TRBJ2-1 | TRBD2 | TRBV2 | few | CASSGTSRFNEQFF | TGTGCCAGCTCCGGGACTAGTCGATTCAATGAGCAGTTCTTC
TRBJ2-2 | . | TRBV2 | many | CASSGRNTGELFF | TGTGCCAGCAGTGGGCGGAACACCGGGGAGCTGTTTTTT
TRBJ2-3 | . | TRBV28 | few | CASSPPGDLGDTQYF | TGTGCCAGCAGCCCTCCAGGGGATTTGGGGGATACGCAGTATTTT
TRBJ2-1 | . | TRBV11-2 | . | CASSLAFRRRGNEQFF | TGTGCCAGCAGCTTAGCGTTTCGCCGACGTGGAAATGAGCAGTTCTTC
TRBJ2-7 | TRBD1 | TRBV20-1 | . | CSAQGQGVSYEQYF | TGCAGTGCTCAAGGACAGGGGGTTTCCTACGAGCAGTACTTC
TRBJ2-1 | . | TRBV30 | few | CAWSVNEQFF | TGTGCCTGGAGTGTAAATGAGCAGTTCTTC
TRBJ1-1 | . | TRBV20-1 | . | CSVRHPGPNTEAFF | TGCAGTGTTAGGCATCCAGGGCCGAACACTGAAGCTTTCTTT
TRBJ1-5 | . | TRBV20-1 | few | CSASFNSNQPQHF | TGCAGTGCTTCCTTTAACAGCAATCAGCCCCAGCATTTT
TRBJ2-5 | TRBD2 | TRBV18 | . | CASSPPSGGVQETQYF | TGTGCCAGCTCACCACCGTCGGGAGGGGTCCAAGAGACCCAGTACTTC
TRBJ2-1 | . | TRBV5-5 | . | CASSLEGASSYNEQFF | TGTGCCAGCAGCTTGGAAGGAGCCAGCTCCTACAATGAGCAGTTCTTC
TRBJ2-1 | TRBD1 | TRBV6-2/TRBV6-3 | . | CASSYFRQGAKQFF | TGTGCCAGCAGTTACTTTCGACAGGGGGCAAAGCAGTTCTTC
TRBJ2-2 | TRBD1 | TRBV5-1 | few | CASSPGTGLTGELFF | TGCGCCAGCAGCCCGGGGACAGGGCTTACCGGGGAGCTGTTTTTT